Detailed here is one TCR beta chain. CDR1 and CDR2 (germline): DFQATT, SNEGSKA (reference sequence). The CDR3 is 14 amino acids. Deletions cut 0 bases from V and 4 bases from J, with 11 bases between. This sample stems from a study of identical twins. Addition of a universal primer site occurred through template switching, and cDNA carried unique molecular identifiers. TCRdb re-analysed the 5' RACE reads in MiXCR, keeping a single row per CDR3 protein. The table records approximately 220,000 distinct CDR3 sequences, around a tenth of them present only once. The clonotype comes from a young woman in good health. The chain links TRBV20-1 to TRBJ2-3, with D maybe TRBD2 (6 bases). The specimen sequenced was memory (CD45RO+) T cells sorted from blood. The CDR3 sequence is CSARDSGAPDTQYF. The CDR3 bases are TGCAGTGCTAGAGATTCGGGAGCTCCAGATACGCAGTATTTT.